Each of the 9 T cell receptor beta chains below was sequenced from the same sample in a study of cytomegalovirus exposure and HLA in healthy donors. The primer mix had 60 Vbeta and 13 Jbeta primers. Clones were read by immunoSEQ multiplex PCR, and TCRdb kept only the in-frame ones, dropping some. Counted here are around 130,000 clones, roughly three fifths occurring once; the ten biggest clones make up around 8.8%. Sequenced material: PBMCs. These receptors were taken from a woman aged 40 to 55 in good health and CMV-seropositive.

This clone was observed once. The genes are TRBV15 and TRBJ2-5; the D gene is possibly TRBD1 (5 bases). V shed 1 base and J shed 7 bases, with 13 bases lying between them. There are 14 residues in the CDR3. Germline-derived CDR1 and CDR2 are LNHNV and YYDKDF (reference sequence). In DNA form, the CDR3 reads TGTGCCACCAGCAGAGGGACACCCGCCGGGACCCAGTACTTC. This codes for CATSRGTPAGTQYF.

V is TRBV6-5 and J is TRBJ2-7; D might be TRBD1 (6 bases). V was shortened by 7 bases and J by 5 bases, with 15 bases between the two germline ends. This CDR3 has 13 amino acids. CDR1 MNHEY and CDR2 SVGAGI come from the germline V gene. The CDR3 nucleotides read TGTGCCAGCAAACTACAGGGTGGGAACGAGCAGTACTTC. Protein product: CASKLQGGNEQYF.

The chain has TRBV5-1 and TRBJ1-1, with D maybe TRBD1 (6 bases). CDR1 SGHRS and CDR2 YFSETQ come from the germline V gene. V was trimmed by 1 base and J by 3 bases, leaving 10 bases between them. CDR3 size: 14 residues. The CDR3 coding sequence is TGCGCCAGCAGCTTGACAGGGACCCACACTGAAGCTTTCTTT. Translating it yields CASSLTGTHTEAFF.

This chain joins TRBV7-3 and TRBJ1-5, with 10 bases identical to TRBD1. Germline values: CDR1 SGHTA, CDR2 FQGTGA. The CDR3 sequence is 14 residues long. V shed 5 bases, J shed 7 bases, and the junction held 5 bases outside the gene matches. CDR3 in DNA: TGTGCCAGCAGCCCATCGGGACAGGGGCAGCCCCAGCATTTT. Translated, it gives CASSPSGQGQPQHF.

This chain connects TRBV6-6 to TRBJ2-1, with 8 bases lining up with TRBD2. V gave up 6 bases and J gave up 6 bases; unmatched junction bases: 10. Germline assignment: CDR1 MNHNY and CDR2 SVGAGI (reference sequence). There are 15 residues in the CDR3. Here the CDR3 reads CASRTGTREVNEQFF. CDR3 DNA: TGTGCCAGCAGGACCGGGACTAGAGAGGTCAATGAGCAGTTCTTC.

The gene calls are TRBV27 and TRBJ1-6, with a weak D call TRBD1 (6 bases). V gave up 5 bases and J gave up 1 base, with 15 bases separating them. The germline V gene encodes CDR1 MNHEY and CDR2 SMNVEV (reference sequence). CDR3 size: 17 residues. The chain's CDR3 is CASSVTGRGSYNSPLHF. The DNA for the CDR3 is TGTGCCAGCAGTGTTACAGGGAGAGGGTCCTATAATTCACCCCTCCACTTT.

The rearrangement uses TRBV6-5 and TRBJ2-3, with 8 positions matching TRBD2. The germline CDR1 and CDR2 sequences are MNHEY and SVGAGI. This CDR3 contains 15 residues. Losses at the gene ends were 6 bases for V and 0 bases for J; bases not matched to a gene: 5. The CDR3 bases are TGTGCCAGCAGCCGGGGGGGAACTAGCACAGATACGCAGTATTTT. Its translation is CASSRGGTSTDTQYF.

This rearrangement joins TRBV6-6 to TRBJ2-7, with a weak D call TRBD2 (7 bases). Germline V lookup: CDR1 MNHNY, CDR2 SVGAGI (reference sequence). Trimming took off 5 bases at V and 3 bases at J, with 17 bases between the two ends. This CDR3 is 15 amino acids long. The CDR3 sequence is CASSPGGGPFYEQYF. CDR3 DNA sequence: TGTGCCAGCAGTCCTGGGGGGGGGCCCTTCTACGAGCAGTACTTC.

The chain employs TRBV5-4 and TRBJ1-1, with D uncertain. Germline-derived CDR1 and CDR2 are SGHNT and YYREEE (reference sequence). The CDR3 runs to 14 residues. The V end lost 4 bases, the J end lost 1 base, and 11 bases lay between the germline ends. The CDR3 region has the DNA TGTGCCAGCAGCCTAACTTCCACGAACACTGAAGCTTTCTTT. Translated: CASSLTSTNTEAFF.